This T cell receptor beta chain stems from a study of shared clonotypes between healthy human individuals. Germline assignment: CDR1 MNHEY and CDR2 SMNVEV (reference sequence). This CDR3 comprises 15 residues. Trimming shortened V by 5 bases and J by 3 bases, and 17 bases separated the two germline ends. Approximately 210 ng DNA, around 30,000 T cell genomes, went into each sorted-subset replicate PCR. Clones were sequenced by immunoSEQ multiplex PCR, and TCRdb holds only the in-frame ones, with some missing. The data show about a million clones, around 77% seen once. The origin of this receptor is a man aged 18 to 29 in good health. Some clones in this sample may be carry-over from other donors' samples. Specimen: memory CD4+ T cells from PBMCs. Stated subset: CD45RA-negative fraction. V and J are TRBV27 and TRBJ2-7; weak D call: TRBD2 (5 bases). CDR3 DNA sequence: TGTGCCAGCAGTCGGAGGACCGCCTTACTCTACGAGCAGTACTTC. Its protein is CASSRRTALLYEQYF.